This TCR beta chain originates from a study of shared clonotypes between healthy human individuals. In the study's own analysis: Junction-only sequences produced by ImmunoSEQ had no quality scores, so filtering differed. Clones were read by immunoSEQ multiplex PCR, and TCRdb kept only the in-frame ones, dropping some. D and trimming were read from the DNA, whereas the V and J calls and clone size are those reported in that table. The sample includes around 200,000 clones, 60% to 75% seen only once; the top ten take more than 9%. Broader study findings: A generally larger estimated richness was seen in naive subsets than in memory subsets. Unshared clonotypes carried lower generation probabilities than those common to all four donors.

The V gene's germline CDR1 is SGHTA and CDR2 FQGNSA. The germline V and J ends were trimmed by 1 base and 5 bases, with 11 bases remaining between them. The CDR3 has 15 residues. In the case of this clone: Its antigen is not known.

The genes are TRBV7-2 and TRBJ2-2; D remains ambiguous. The TCR sequence derives from a man younger than 40 in good health. Sequencing was done on a sample of memory CD4+ T cells sorted from blood. Subset defined: CD45RA-negative fraction. CDR3 residues: CASSLEARTTGELFF. The DNA for the CDR3 is TGTGCCAGCAGCTTAGAGGCCCGAACTACCGGGGAGCTGTTTTTT. The entire variable domain, with the rest obtained from reference TRBV7-2 and TRBJ2-2, is as follows: GAGVSQSPSNKVTEKGKDVELRCDPISGHTALYWYRQSLGQGLEFLIYFQGNSAPDKSGLPSDRFSAERTGGSVSTLTIQRTQQEDSAVYLCASSLEARTTGELFFGEGSRLTVL.